The clone carrying this T cell receptor (beta chain) was observed a few times. Its specificity is unknown. Germline loops: CDR1 DFQATT, CDR2 SNEGSKA (reference sequence). V shed 3 bases and J shed 2 bases, with 4 bases lying between them. The CDR3 contains 11 residues. The sample comes from a study of beta chain features in type 1 diabetes. Study-wide results and caveats: Sampled from patients, naive, central memory and Treg TCRB repertoires appeared more similar than those sampled from healthy donors. All four CD4+ subsets of Type 1 diabetes patients contained TCRB CDR3s that were moderately but significantly shorter.

Every isolated RNA sample was fully reverse transcribed, so sequencing captured expressed TCRB transcripts. Sequenced by immunoSEQ multiplex PCR; TCRdb stores in-frame clones only, minus some. Seen here are 95,000 to 150,000 clones, about 17% observed once, and the top ten hold 2% to 3%. Central memory, naive, regulatory and stem cell-like memory CD4+ cells were sorted by CD45RO/CCR7/CD25/CD127/CD95/CD27. The TCR sequence derives from a young man with type 1 diabetes. This chain connects TRBV20-1 to TRBJ2-5; D uncertain. Sequenced sample: central memory CD4+ T cells from blood. The CDR3 here is CSARIQETQYF. In DNA form, the CDR3 reads TGCAGTGCTAGGATTCAAGAGACCCAGTACTTC.